This paragraph reports one TCR beta chain. The source of the sample is a study of cytotoxic CD8 clonotypes in ibrutinib-treated CLL. Looked up from germline, CDR1 is LGHNA and CDR2 is YNFKEQ. With 1 base removed from V and 6 bases from J, the gap between germline ends came to 17 bases. The CDR3 loop spans 16 amino acids. Sequenced by immunoSEQ multiplex PCR; TCRdb stores in-frame clones only, minus some. The sample holds fewer than 100,000 clones, 79% seen once. The chain has TRBV4-2 and TRBJ2-3; a possible D gene is TRBD2 (6 bases). Sample: PBMCs, taken after 12 months of ibrutinib treatment. This clonotype was sampled from a human donor with chronic lymphocytic leukemia. The CDR3 nucleotides read TGTGCCAGCAGCCAAGTTATTGCGGGGTACGGGGATACGCAGTATTTT. Translated: CASSQVIAGYGDTQYF.